This T cell receptor beta chain emerged from a study of CD8+CD57+ T cells in acquired aplastic anemia. Germline V lookup: CDR1 SGHDT, CDR2 YYEEEE. The V and J ends lost 1 base and 6 bases respectively, with 17 bases between them. CDR3 length equals 17 residues. Genomic DNA, the template, was used for profiling of the TCR beta VDJ and CDR3. TCRdb reprocessed the reads with MiXCR, giving one entry per CDR3 protein. Of 210,000 or so distinct CDR3 sequences listed, roughly 53% are singletons. It was patients with CD8+CD57+ cell expansion by flow cytometry who were chosen for sequencing. The cohort consisted entirely of patients having severe acquired aplastic anemia. In its sample, this clonotype was seen a few times. This could be a read error, since a much larger clone is one nucleotide away.

The sequence came from a human donor with aplastic anemia. The chain carries TRBV5-6 and TRBJ1-6; D not resolved. The specimen was sorted CD4+, CD8+, or CD8+CD57+ T cells (not recorded which) from PBMCs. CDR3 loop: CASSLRSEGLGNSPLHF. In DNA form, the CDR3 reads TGTGCCAGCAGCTTGAGGAGCGAGGGCCTGGGTAATTCACCCCTCCACTTT.